Listed below are T cell receptor beta chains from one sample, sequenced in a study of T-cell reconstitution after alpha-beta-depleted transplantation in children. TCRdb fed the PCR reads into MiXCR, producing one record per CDR3 protein. This sample carries about 300,000 distinct CDR3 sequences, around 10% of them seen once, and the ten largest clones take about 8%. Source: PBMCs, taken before TCRalphabeta/CD19-depleted stem cell transplant. The receptors originated from a boy in the first two years of life with acute myeloid leukemia, due to receive a stem cell transplant. CDR3s include the opening cysteine and the closing phenylalanine or tryptophan. The D gene is left open where the match is weak. Expanded clones are given a class, and other clones once, few, many or no size at all.

D,V,length,J,size,CDR3,DNA
TRBD2,TRBV28,17,TRBJ2-2,many,CASSPGGGAANTGELFF,TGTGCCAGCAGTCCTGGCGGGGGGGCAGCGAACACCGGGGAGCTGTTTTTT
.,TRBV24-1,18,TRBJ2-7,many,CATSGPLDRPMIAYEQYF,TGTGCCACCAGTGGCCCCCTCGACAGACCTATGATCGCCTACGAGCAGTACTTC
TRBD2,TRBV6-5,15,TRBJ2-5,many,CASSYEAGGQETQYF,TGTGCCAGCAGTTATGAGGCGGGAGGGCAAGAGACCCAGTACTTC
.,TRBV15,13,TRBJ1-2,many,CATSSGRVGGYTF,TGTGCCACCAGCAGCGGCAGGGTTGGTGGCTACACCTTC
TRBD1,TRBV10-3,14,TRBJ1-2,many,CAISATGGVYGYTF,TGTGCCATCAGTGCCACAGGGGGCGTATATGGCTACACCTTC
TRBD1,TRBV7-9,13,TRBJ2-1,many,CASSPTGFNEQFF,TGTGCCAGCAGCCCGACAGGGTTCAATGAGCAGTTCTTC
.,TRBV12-3/TRBV12-4,15,TRBJ2-5,many,CASSHLSGSTKTQYF,TGTGCCAGCAGTCACCTTTCAGGGTCCACGAAGACCCAGTACTTC
.,TRBV20-1,14,TRBJ2-3,many,CSARERVGTDTQYF,TGCAGTGCTAGAGAGCGTGTGGGCACAGATACGCAGTATTTT
TRBD1,TRBV6-5,19,TRBJ1-4,many,CASSYSRRIDRGLGEKLFF,TGTGCCAGCAGTTACTCGAGGAGGATAGACAGGGGGCTTGGCGAAAAACTGTTTTTT
TRBD1,TRBV12-3/TRBV12-4,15,TRBJ2-3,many,CASSSRQGLTDTQYF,TGTGCCAGCAGTTCGAGACAGGGGCTCACAGATACGCAGTATTTT
TRBD2,TRBV3-1,17,TRBJ2-1,many,CASRPRRVAGTYNEQFF,TGTGCCAGCAGACCCCGTCGGGTAGCGGGGACCTACAATGAGCAGTTCTTC
.,TRBV29-1,13,TRBJ1-1,many,CSVGSPVNTEAFF,TGCAGCGTTGGATCCCCAGTGAACACTGAAGCTTTCTTT
.,TRBV7-3,13,TRBJ1-1,many,CASSLQSYTEAFF,TGTGCCAGCAGCTTGCAGAGTTACACTGAAGCTTTCTTT
TRBD1,TRBV6-5,15,TRBJ2-4,many,CASSYRGLSKNIQYF,TGTGCCAGCAGTTACAGGGGGCTGTCCAAAAACATTCAGTACTTC
TRBD2,TRBV12-3/TRBV12-4,14,TRBJ2-7,many,CASSPSGEGWEQYF,TGTGCCAGCAGTCCATCCGGGGAGGGCTGGGAGCAGTACTTC
TRBD1,TRBV27,19,TRBJ1-3,many,CASRPTGGLGPLSGNTIYF,TGTGCCAGCAGACCAACAGGGGGACTAGGCCCTCTCTCTGGAAACACCATATATTTT
.,TRBV12-3/TRBV12-4,15,TRBJ2-2,many,CASSPDYPNTGELFF,TGTGCCAGCAGTCCTGACTACCCGAACACCGGGGAGCTGTTTTTT
.,TRBV29-1,11,TRBJ2-1,many,CSVSSYNEQFF,TGCAGCGTTTCCAGTTACAATGAGCAGTTCTTC
.,TRBV6-5,16,TRBJ1-1,many,CASSPRDIRMNTEAFF,TGTGCCAGCAGTCCGAGGGACATCCGGATGAACACTGAAGCTTTCTTT
.,TRBV2,12,TRBJ1-5,many,CASGRGYQPQHF,TGTGCCAGCGGCAGGGGCTACCAGCCCCAGCATTTT
TRBD1,TRBV27,14,TRBJ1-1,many,CASSFGTGVTEAFF,TGTGCCAGCAGTTTCGGGACAGGGGTAACTGAAGCTTTCTTT
TRBD2,TRBV7-2,15,TRBJ2-7,.,CASSPGLAGFDEQYF,TGTGCCAGCAGCCCGGGACTAGCGGGATTCGACGAGCAGTACTTC
TRBD2,TRBV11-1,14,TRBJ2-1,many,CASSPGLVNNEQFF,TGTGCCAGCAGCCCCGGACTAGTGAACAATGAGCAGTTCTTC
.,TRBV5-2,18,TRBJ2-5,.,CAMGSRGLAGGNQETQYF,TGTGCCATGGGCTCACGGGGACTAGCGGGGGGGAATCAAGAGACCCAGTACTTC
.,TRBV28,15,TRBJ2-4,many,CASSSRVVAKNIQYF,TGTGCCAGCAGCTCCCGGGTCGTTGCCAAAAACATTCAGTACTTC
.,TRBV5-1,13,TRBJ1-2,many,CASSYQGWDGYTF,TGCGCCAGCAGCTACCAGGGGTGGGATGGCTACACCTTC
.,TRBV7-3,14,TRBJ2-7,few,CASSYGRGPYEQYF,TGTGCCAGCAGTTACGGGCGTGGACCCTACGAGCAGTACTTC
.,TRBV10-2,14,TRBJ2-5,many,CASKERGIQETQYF,TGCGCCAGCAAGGAGAGGGGGATCCAAGAGACCCAGTACTTC
TRBD1,TRBV12-3/TRBV12-4,14,TRBJ1-2,.,CASSWDRGRYGYTF,TGTGCCAGCAGTTGGGACAGGGGAAGGTATGGCTACACCTTC
.,TRBV12-3/TRBV12-4,18,TRBJ2-1,many,CASILLASVIPSYNEQFF,TGTGCCAGCATCCTGCTAGCGTCAGTGATTCCCTCCTACAATGAGCAGTTCTTC
.,TRBV6-2/TRBV6-3,14,TRBJ2-7,many,CASSYEEGPYEQYF,TGTGCCAGCAGTTACGAGGAGGGCCCCTACGAGCAGTACTTC
.,TRBV4-3,16,TRBJ2-5,many,CASSQYWRDTGETQYF,TGCGCCAGCAGCCAGTATTGGAGGGATACAGGAGAGACCCAGTACTTC
.,TRBV11-3,16,TRBJ1-3,many,CASSLRDIPSGNTIYF,TGTGCCAGCAGCCTCCGGGACATACCCTCTGGAAACACCATATATTTT
.,TRBV28,15,TRBJ2-3,.,CASSADRIHTDTQYF,TGTGCCAGCAGTGCCGACAGAATCCACACAGATACGCAGTATTTT
.,TRBV4-2,15,TRBJ2-1,many,CASSQAEGGYNEQFF,TGTGCCAGCAGCCAAGCGGAGGGGGGGTACAATGAGCAGTTCTTC
TRBD2,TRBV6-5,15,TRBJ2-1,many,CASSYFLAGANEQFF,TGTGCCAGCAGTTACTTCTTAGCGGGGGCCAATGAGCAGTTCTTC
.,TRBV7-9,14,TRBJ2-4,many,CASSLGGAKNIQYF,TGTGCCAGCAGCTTAGGGGGGGCCAAAAACATTCAGTACTTC
TRBD2,TRBV29-1,15,TRBJ2-7,many,CSVSRGLAGSYEQYF,TGCAGCGTCTCACGGGGACTAGCGGGCTCCTACGAGCAGTACTTC
TRBD1,TRBV12-3/TRBV12-4,14,TRBJ2-7,.,CATRGTGEGSEQYF,TGTGCCACCCGGGGGACAGGGGAGGGTTCCGAGCAGTACTTC
TRBD1,TRBV6-1,16,TRBJ2-7,many,CASSIPGQGISYEQYF,TGTGCCAGCAGTATCCCGGGACAGGGCATCTCCTACGAGCAGTACTTC
TRBD2,TRBV12-3/TRBV12-4,18,TRBJ2-1,many,CASSFPGLAGSSYNEQFF,TGTGCCAGCAGTTTCCCGGGACTAGCGGGGAGCTCCTACAATGAGCAGTTCTTC
TRBD1,TRBV10-3,14,TRBJ2-7,many,CAIIAGQGHYEQYF,TGTGCCATCATTGCGGGACAGGGGCACTACGAGCAGTACTTC
.,TRBV3-1,13,TRBJ1-1,many,CASSQAGLAVAFF,TGTGCCAGCAGCCAAGCCGGGTTGGCTGTGGCTTTCTTT
TRBD2,TRBV10-3,16,TRBJ2-7,.,CAISDPTSGSFHEQYF,TGTGCCATCAGTGACCCGACTAGCGGGAGTTTCCACGAGCAGTACTTC
TRBD1,TRBV10-2,14,TRBJ2-7,many,CASSEFARGYEQYF,TGCGCCAGCAGTGAGTTTGCCAGGGGGTACGAGCAGTACTTC
TRBD1,TRBV20-1,12,TRBJ2-7,many,CRGTGEPYEQYF,TGCAGGGGGACAGGGGAACCCTACGAGCAGTACTTC
.,TRBV18,16,TRBJ2-1,many,CASSPPEGLGMNEQFF,TGTGCCAGCTCACCACCGGAGGGTTTGGGTATGAATGAGCAGTTCTTC
TRBD1,TRBV7-2,15,TRBJ1-5,many,CASSLGGAGGQPQHF,TGTGCCAGCAGCTTAGGAGGGGCAGGGGGCCAGCCCCAGCATTTT
TRBD2,TRBV7-9,15,TRBJ2-3,many,CASSLVLAGTDTQYF,TGTGCCAGCAGCTTAGTACTAGCGGGCACAGATACGCAGTATTTT
.,TRBV12-3/TRBV12-4,13,TRBJ2-3,many,CASSTGFTDTQYF,TGTGCCAGCAGTACAGGTTTCACAGATACGCAGTATTTT
.,TRBV12-3/TRBV12-4,13,TRBJ2-3,many,CASSLGPGDTQYF,TGTGCCAGCAGTTTGGGACCGGGGGATACGCAGTATTTT
TRBD2,TRBV7-2,14,TRBJ2-2,many,CASSPRLAPGELFF,TGTGCCAGCAGCCCTCGACTAGCCCCCGGGGAGCTGTTTTTT
.,TRBV10-3,13,TRBJ1-5,many,CAISESYNQPQHF,TGTGCCATCAGTGAGTCCTACAATCAGCCCCAGCATTTT
.,TRBV10-3,11,TRBJ2-5,many,CAISDWKAQYF,TGTGCCATCAGTGATTGGAAGGCCCAGTACTTC